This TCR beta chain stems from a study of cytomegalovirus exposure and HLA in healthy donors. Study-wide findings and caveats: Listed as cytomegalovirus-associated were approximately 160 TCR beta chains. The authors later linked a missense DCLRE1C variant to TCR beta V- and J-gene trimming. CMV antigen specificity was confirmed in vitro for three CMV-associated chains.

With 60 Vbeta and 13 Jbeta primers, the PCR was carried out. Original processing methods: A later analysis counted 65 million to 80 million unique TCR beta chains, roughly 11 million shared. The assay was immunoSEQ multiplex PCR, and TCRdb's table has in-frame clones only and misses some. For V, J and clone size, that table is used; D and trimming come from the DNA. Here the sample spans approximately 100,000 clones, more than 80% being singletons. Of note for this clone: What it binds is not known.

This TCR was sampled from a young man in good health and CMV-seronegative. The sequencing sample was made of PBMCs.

CDR3 nucleotide sequence: TGTGCCTGGAATTATCAGGGGGCGCTTGGTGAGCCCCAGCATTTT. The encoded protein is CAWNYQGALGEPQHF. The chain carries TRBV30 and TRBJ1-5; 8 bases line up with TRBD1. Unmatched junction bases numbered 13, after V lost 4 bases and J lost 8 bases. From germline, CDR1 is GTSNPN and CDR2 SVGIG (reference sequence). This CDR3 comprises 15 residues.